This TCR beta chain was sequenced for a study of CD8 T cells in Susac syndrome. General study points: Acknowledgment was made by the study that its TCR sequencing and HLA analysis involved a relatively small number of individuals.

As concerns this clonotype: Antigen unknown.

The sequenced target, TCR beta, came from blood CD8+ and CD4+ T cells. The authors negatively isolated CD8+ and CD4+ T cells and FACS-enriched TEMRA cells. V trimming: 3 bases; J trimming: 1 base; junction bases outside the gene matches: 2. Germline-derived CDR1 and CDR2 are SGHTA and FQGNSA. The CDR3 spans 14 residues. RNA totalling roughly 0.45 to 1 ug underwent reverse transcription with random hexamers. TCR beta CDR3 was amplified by immunoSEQ multiplex PCR. This amplification extended across 54 Vbeta and 13 Jbeta segments. One entry per CDR3 protein, called by TCRdb with MiXCR from the immunoSEQ multiplex PCR reads. The table lists some 150,000 distinct CDR3 sequences, approximately 96% of them singletons.

The chain is built from TRBV7-2 and TRBJ1-1; 7 bases are a match to TRBD1. The sequencing sample was made of CD4+ T cells from PBMCs. This TCR was recovered from a human donor with Susac syndrome. The CDR3 sequence: CASSFRGENTEAFF. CDR3 nucleotides: TGTGCCAGCAGCTTCAGGGGGGAGAACACTGAAGCTTTCTTT.